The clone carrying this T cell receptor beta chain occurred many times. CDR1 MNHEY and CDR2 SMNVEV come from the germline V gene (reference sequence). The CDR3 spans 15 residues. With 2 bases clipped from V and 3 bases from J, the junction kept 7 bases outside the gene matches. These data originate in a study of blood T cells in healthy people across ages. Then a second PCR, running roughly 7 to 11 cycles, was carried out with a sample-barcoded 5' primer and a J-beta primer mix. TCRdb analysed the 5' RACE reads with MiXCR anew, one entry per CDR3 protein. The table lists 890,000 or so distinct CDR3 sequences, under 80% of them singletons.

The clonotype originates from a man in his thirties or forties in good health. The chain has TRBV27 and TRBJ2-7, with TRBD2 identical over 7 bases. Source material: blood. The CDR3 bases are TGTGCCAGCAGTTTAGTACCTAGCGGAATCTACGAGCAGTACTTC. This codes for CASSLVPSGIYEQYF.